This paragraph covers one T cell receptor beta chain sequence. CDR1 and CDR2 (germline): MGHRA, YSYEKL. V was shortened by 0 bases and J by 10 bases, with 15 bases between the two germline ends. The CDR3 is 14 residues long. As processed by the authors: Nucleated cell counts were estimated from reference gene primer amplification. Assay used: immunoSEQ multiplex PCR; TCRdb lists only in-frame clones, some missing. V and J calls and clone size are those listed in that table; D and trimming were worked out from the DNA. The data contain 100,000 to 150,000 clones, about four fifths of them singletons. This sample stems from a study of blood T cell repertoires in COVID-19. In the study overall: Material from acute and convalescent COVID-19 was sourced from the United States, Italy and Spain. Sample material is recorded as cDNA or gDNA derived from T cells, B-cell-depleted T cells, or PBMCs.

This chain uses TRBV4-1 with TRBJ1-1; D unresolved. This TCR was recovered from a woman in her forties or fifties with acute or convalescent COVID-19. Sequencing input: peripheral blood. The CDR3 DNA reads TGCGCCAGCAGCCAAGAAGGGAGAGCCTATGGAGCTTTCTTT. Protein product: CASSQEGRAYGAFF.